The rows below give T cell receptor beta chains drawn from one sample of a study of breast tumors, draining lymph nodes, adjacent tissues. TCRdb redid the calling of the multiplex PCR reads with MiXCR, one entry per CDR3 protein. Here the sample spans some 47,000 distinct CDR3 sequences, roughly 39% being singletons. Sequenced sample: breast tumor tissue. The receptors stem from a female donor with breast cancer. Some clones in this sample may be carry-over from other donors' samples. CDR3s include the opening cysteine and the closing phenylalanine or tryptophan. Fields, in order: D gene, J gene, CDR3 length, clone size, V gene, CDR3 protein, CDR3 DNA. D genes are given only for firm matches. Some rows have no size entry. The others give once, few or many, or a class for an expanded clone.

NA,TRBJ1-5,13,NA,TRBV10-3,CAISGSRNQPQHF,TGTGCCATCAGTGGCAGCCGCAATCAGCCCCAGCATTTT
TRBD1,TRBJ2-7,13,many,TRBV2,CASSVDRAYEQYF,TGTGCCAGCAGTGTGGACAGGGCCTACGAGCAGTACTTC
TRBD2,TRBJ2-7,14,many,TRBV20-1,CSARDVGRKYEQYF,TGCAGTGCTAGAGACGTCGGGAGGAAATACGAGCAGTACTTC
TRBD2,TRBJ2-7,14,NA,TRBV5-1,CASSTLAGSHEQYF,TGCGCCAGCAGCACCTTAGCGGGATCCCACGAGCAGTACTTC
NA,TRBJ2-1,15,few,TRBV20-1,CSARDEGHRYNEQFF,TGCAGTGCTAGAGATGAGGGACATCGGTACAATGAGCAGTTCTTC
TRBD1,TRBJ2-5,15,many,TRBV12-3/TRBV12-4,CASSPPTGGRETQYF,TGTGCCAGCAGTCCCCCGACAGGGGGACGGGAGACCCAGTACTTC
TRBD1,TRBJ1-2,13,many,TRBV20-1,CSARETGDYGYTF,TGCAGTGCTAGAGAGACAGGGGACTATGGCTACACCTTC
NA,TRBJ2-7,13,many,TRBV12-3/TRBV12-4,CASSLARGYEQYF,TGTGCCAGCAGTTTAGCTCGGGGTTACGAGCAGTACTTC
NA,TRBJ2-3,14,many,TRBV3-1,CASSQESERGTQYF,TGTGCCAGCAGCCAGGAAAGCGAGCGCGGGACGCAGTATTTT
NA,TRBJ1-5,14,NA,TRBV7-6,CAGSLEGINQPQHF,TGTGCCGGCAGCTTAGAGGGGATTAATCAGCCCCAGCATTTT
TRBD1,TRBJ2-5,14,NA,TRBV19,CASSRGQLRETQHF,TGTGCCAGTAGTAGGGGACAGCTACGAGAGACCCAGCACTTC
NA,TRBJ1-6,19,large,TRBV11-2,CASSLDLQDRQPPNSPLHF,TGTGCCAGCAGCTTAGATCTCCAGGACCGCCAGCCCCCCAATTCACCCCTCCACTTT
TRBD1,TRBJ1-4,15,many,TRBV9,CASSVAQGGREKLFF,TGTGCCAGCAGCGTAGCTCAGGGGGGGCGTGAAAAACTGTTTTTT
NA,TRBJ1-5,13,many,TRBV7-2,CASSLGVTQPQHF,TGTGCCAGCAGCTTAGGGGTAACTCAGCCCCAGCATTTT
NA,TRBJ1-2,18,many,TRBV19,CASSIRHTGTQSNYGYTF,TGTGCCAGTAGTATACGCCACACCGGGACACAATCTAACTATGGCTACACCTTC
NA,TRBJ2-4,14,many,TRBV11-2,CASSDTYGKNIQYF,TGTGCCAGCAGCGATACTTATGGCAAAAACATTCAGTACTTC
NA,TRBJ2-1,15,NA,TRBV7-9,CASSLSGGLGNEQFF,TGTGCCAGCAGCTTATCAGGGGGGCTGGGCAATGAGCAGTTCTTC
TRBD2,TRBJ2-1,16,few,TRBV7-6,CASSSGTSGRGNEQFF,TGTGCCAGCAGCTCCGGGACTAGCGGGAGGGGCAATGAGCAGTTCTTC
TRBD1,TRBJ1-2,12,large,TRBV29-1,CSVVRQGGGYTF,TGCAGCGTCGTAAGACAGGGTGGCGGCTACACCTTC
TRBD2,TRBJ2-1,15,NA,TRBV9,CASSARASGKDEQFF,TGTGCCAGCAGCGCACGAGCTAGCGGGAAGGATGAGCAGTTCTTC
TRBD2,TRBJ2-5,15,many,TRBV20-1,CSARGFLAGEETQYF,TGCAGTGCTAGAGGATTCCTAGCGGGGGAAGAGACCCAGTACTTC
NA,TRBJ2-7,14,NA,TRBV7-8,CASSPRHGDYEQYF,TGTGCCAGCAGCCCTCGGCACGGGGACTACGAGCAGTACTTC
TRBD2,TRBJ2-7,15,NA,TRBV20-1,CSALGLAGGFYEQYF,TGCAGTGCCCTCGGGCTAGCGGGAGGCTTTTACGAGCAGTACTTC
TRBD2,TRBJ2-2,16,many,TRBV6-2/TRBV6-3,CASRRLAGGHTGELFF,TGTGCCAGCAGGCGACTAGCGGGAGGTCATACCGGGGAGCTGTTTTTT
NA,TRBJ1-1,14,NA,TRBV5-4,CASSLTGANTEAFF,TGTGCCAGCAGCCTGACCGGGGCGAACACTGAAGCTTTCTTT
NA,TRBJ2-1,14,NA,TRBV29-1,CSVYGRSSYNEQFF,TGCAGCGTTTATGGTCGAAGCTCCTACAATGAGCAGTTCTTC